The 9 T cell receptor beta chains reported below all come from one sample, sequenced in a study of human T cells and chemical hapten exposure. From the RACE reads, TCRdb called clonotypes with MiXCR, one entry per CDR3 protein. The sample records roughly 120,000 distinct CDR3 sequences, around 10% being singletons. Time point indicated: patch test 1, 2 weeks after DPC sensitization. Stated treatment: therapeutic diphenylcyclopropenone sensitization with weekly scalp DPC. Source: whole blood, taken in connection with sensitization to the hapten diphenylcyclopropenone (DPC). The origin of the receptors is a woman aged 45-65 years with alopecia areata. Some clones in this sample may be carry-over from other donors' samples.

This clonotype was detected a few times. The rearrangement links TRBV3-1 to TRBJ1-2, with 10 nucleotides matching TRBD1. The J segment lost 10 bases and the V segment lost 2 bases, leaving 10 bases of the junction unmatched. In germline, CDR1 is LGHDT, CDR2 YNNKEL (reference sequence). This CDR3 has 15 amino acids. The CDR3 spells CASSQLPGQGTTYTF. The CDR3 coding sequence is TGTGCCAGCAGCCAACTCCCGGGACAGGGGACTACCTACACCTTC.

This clonotype was detected ten times or more. This rearrangement joins TRBV28 to TRBJ2-1; maybe TRBD2 (5 bases). CDR1 is MDHEN, CDR2 SYDVKM, per germline. V was clipped by 8 bases and J by 8 bases, with 19 bases between them. The CDR3 is made up of 14 amino acids. The CDR3 spells CASRGSLIIHEQFF. CDR3 in DNA: TGTGCCAGCCGGGGTAGTCTCATTATCCATGAGCAGTTCTTC.

The sample holds a few counts of this clonotype. The chain couples TRBV10-3 to TRBJ1-5; D is possibly TRBD1 (6 bases). Germline CDR1 ENHRY, CDR2 SYGVKD. The CDR3 is made up of 13 amino acids. V lost 6 bases and J 3 bases, leaving 9 bases between the germline ends. CDR3 in amino acids: CAISGQSNQPQHF. CDR3 DNA: TGTGCCATCAGCGGACAGTCCAATCAGCCCCAGCATTTT.

Ten or more counts support this clonotype. This chain joins TRBV6-5 and TRBJ2-7; 8 bases align to TRBD1. Germline V gene sequence: CDR1 MNHEY, CDR2 SVGAGI. The J segment lost 2 bases and the V segment lost 6 bases, leaving 9 bases of the junction unmatched. This CDR3 is 15 amino acids long. CDR3 in amino acids: CASRSLTGVPYEQYF. CDR3 coding DNA: TGTGCCAGCAGAAGCCTGACAGGGGTTCCCTACGAGCAGTACTTC.

As regards this clonotype: A junction end diverges from the germline sequence, so it may reflect a read error. The gene calls are TRBV4-2 and TRBJ2-1; 8 bases match TRBD1. The CDR3 loop spans 15 amino acids. The germline CDR1 and CDR2 sequences are LGHNA and YNFKEQ. CDR3 region: CASGHSGTGLNEQFF. In DNA, the CDR3 is TGTGCCAGCGGCCACTCCGGGACAGGATTGAATGAGCAGTTCTTC.

This clonotype was picked up a small number of times. The chain joins TRBV2 to TRBJ2-1, with D possibly TRBD2 on 6 matching bases. Germline V lookup: CDR1 SNHLY, CDR2 FYNNEI. The V end was cut by 6 bases, the J end by 7 bases, with 10 bases between. The CDR3 sequence is 12 residues long. The CDR3 protein is CASRGRGNEQFF. The CDR3 bases are TGTGCCAGCAGAGGTCGGGGGAATGAGCAGTTCTTC.

V is TRBV11-2 and J is TRBJ2-7; a weak D match, TRBD2 (7 bases). Trimming left V 1 base short and J 4 bases short, with 17 bases between. This CDR3 spans 16 amino acids. From germline, CDR1 is SGHAT and CDR2 FQNNGV. CDR3 loop: CASSLVGGTSYYEQYF. The DNA of the CDR3 is TGTGCCAGCAGCTTAGTCGGGGGGACAAGTTATTACGAGCAGTACTTC.

This chain links TRBV6-2 or TRBV6-3 with TRBJ2-1; D remains ambiguous. The germline V and J ends were trimmed by 2 bases and 4 bases, with 6 bases remaining between them. This CDR3 has 13 amino acids. Germline assignment: CDR1 MNHEY and CDR2 SVGEGT. The CDR3 is CASSYPPYNEQFF. The CDR3 bases are TGTGCCAGCAGTTACCCCCCGTACAATGAGCAGTTCTTC.

The chain links TRBV18 to TRBJ1-6, with D unresolved. Per germline, CDR1 KGHSH and CDR2 LQKENI. The ends were cut back, 2 bases at V and 7 bases at J, with 6 bases in the middle. The CDR3 consists of 13 residues. The CDR3 here is CASSPGGNSPLHF. The CDR3 DNA reads TGTGCCAGCTCACCAGGCGGGAATTCACCCCTCCACTTT.